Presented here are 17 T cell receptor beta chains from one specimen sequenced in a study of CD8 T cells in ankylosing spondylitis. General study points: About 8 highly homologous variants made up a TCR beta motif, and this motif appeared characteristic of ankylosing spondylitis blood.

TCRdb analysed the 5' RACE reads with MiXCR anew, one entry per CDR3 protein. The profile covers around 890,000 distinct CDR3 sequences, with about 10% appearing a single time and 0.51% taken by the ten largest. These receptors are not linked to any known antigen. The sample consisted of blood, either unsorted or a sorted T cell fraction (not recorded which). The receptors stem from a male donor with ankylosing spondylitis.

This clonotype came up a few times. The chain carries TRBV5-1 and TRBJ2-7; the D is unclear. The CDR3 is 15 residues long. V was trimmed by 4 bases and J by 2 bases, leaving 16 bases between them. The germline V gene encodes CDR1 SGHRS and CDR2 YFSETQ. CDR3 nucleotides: TGCGCCAGCAGCCTGGGGAACGTGGGGACCTACGAGCAGTACTTC. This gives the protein CASSLGNVGTYEQYF.

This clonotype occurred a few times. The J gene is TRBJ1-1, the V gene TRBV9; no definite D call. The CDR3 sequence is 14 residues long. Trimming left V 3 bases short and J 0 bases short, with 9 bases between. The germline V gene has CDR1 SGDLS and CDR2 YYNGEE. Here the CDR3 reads CASSGDPLNTEAFF. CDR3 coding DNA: TGTGCCAGCAGCGGCGACCCCCTGAACACTGAAGCTTTCTTT.

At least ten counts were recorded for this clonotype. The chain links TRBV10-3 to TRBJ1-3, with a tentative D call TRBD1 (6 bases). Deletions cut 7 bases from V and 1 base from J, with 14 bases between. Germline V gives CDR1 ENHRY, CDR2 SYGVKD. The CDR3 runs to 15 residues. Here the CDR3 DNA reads TGTGCCATCACGGGGGGGCTAGGATCTGGAAACACCATATATTTT. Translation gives CAITGGLGSGNTIYF.

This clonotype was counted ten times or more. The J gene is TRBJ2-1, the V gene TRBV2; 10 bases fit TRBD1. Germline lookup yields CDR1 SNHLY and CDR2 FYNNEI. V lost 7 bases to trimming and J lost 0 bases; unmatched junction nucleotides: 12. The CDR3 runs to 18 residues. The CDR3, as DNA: TGTGCCAGCAATCCCGGGACAGGGGCCATGAGCTCCTACAATGAGCAGTTCTTC. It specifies CASNPGTGAMSSYNEQFF.

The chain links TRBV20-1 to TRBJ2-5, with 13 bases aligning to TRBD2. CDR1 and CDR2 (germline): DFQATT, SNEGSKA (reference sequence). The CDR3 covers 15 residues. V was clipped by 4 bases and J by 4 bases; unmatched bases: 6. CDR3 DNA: TGCAGTGCTATAACTAGCGGGGGGGCCCTAGAGACCCAGTACTTC. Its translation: CSAITSGGALETQYF.

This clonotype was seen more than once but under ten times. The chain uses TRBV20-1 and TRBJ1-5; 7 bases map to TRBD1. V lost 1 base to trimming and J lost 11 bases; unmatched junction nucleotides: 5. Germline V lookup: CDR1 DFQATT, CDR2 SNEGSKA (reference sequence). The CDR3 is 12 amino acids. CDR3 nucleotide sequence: TGCAGTGCTAGAGCTACAGGGGAATCCCAGCATTTT. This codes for CSARATGESQHF.

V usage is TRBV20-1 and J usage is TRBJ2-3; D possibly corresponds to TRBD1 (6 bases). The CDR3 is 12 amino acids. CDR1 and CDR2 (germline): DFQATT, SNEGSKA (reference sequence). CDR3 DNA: TGCAGCGGTCGACAGGGCACAGATACGCAGTATTTT. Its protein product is CSGRQGTDTQYF.

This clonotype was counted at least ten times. CDR3 DNA: TGTGCCATCAGTGAGGAGCCGGGACGTAAAACGGCGGCTTTCTTT. Its protein is CAISEEPGRKTAAFF. The chain combines TRBV10-3 with TRBJ1-1; TRBD1 is a possible D gene (5 bases). V gave up 2 bases and J gave up 11 bases, with 21 bases separating them. Germline CDR1 and CDR2: ENHRY and SYGVKD. This CDR3 has 15 amino acids.

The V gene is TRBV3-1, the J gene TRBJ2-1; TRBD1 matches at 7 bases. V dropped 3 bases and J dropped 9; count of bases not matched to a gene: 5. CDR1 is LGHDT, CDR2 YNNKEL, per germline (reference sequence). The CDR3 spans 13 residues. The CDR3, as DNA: TGTGCCAGCAGCCACGCAGGGGGTTTTGAGCAGTTCTTC. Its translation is CASSHAGGFEQFF.

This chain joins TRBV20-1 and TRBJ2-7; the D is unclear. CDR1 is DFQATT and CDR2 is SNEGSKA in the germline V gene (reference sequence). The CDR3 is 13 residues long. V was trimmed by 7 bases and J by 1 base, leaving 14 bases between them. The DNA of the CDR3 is TGCAGTGTCACTGGTCAAAAATCCTACGAGCAGTACTTC. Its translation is CSVTGQKSYEQYF.

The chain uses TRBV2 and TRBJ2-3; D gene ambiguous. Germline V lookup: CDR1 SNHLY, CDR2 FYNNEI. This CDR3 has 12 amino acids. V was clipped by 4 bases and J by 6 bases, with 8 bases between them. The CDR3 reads CASSGQADTQYF. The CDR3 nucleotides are TGTGCCAGCAGTGGTCAGGCGGATACGCAGTATTTT. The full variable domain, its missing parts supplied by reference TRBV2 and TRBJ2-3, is EPEVTQTPSHQVTQMGQEVILRCVPISNHLYFYWYRQILGQKVEFLVSFYNNEISEKSEIFDDQFSVERPDGSNFTLKIRSTKLEDSAMYFCASSGQADTQYFGPGTRLTVL.

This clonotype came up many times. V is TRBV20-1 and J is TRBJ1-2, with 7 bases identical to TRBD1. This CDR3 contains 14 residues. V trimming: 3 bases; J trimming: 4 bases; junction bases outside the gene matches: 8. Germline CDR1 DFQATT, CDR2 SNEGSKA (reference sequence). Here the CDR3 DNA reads TGCAGTGCTAGCAGGGGGGACAGCCTCTATGGCTACACCTTC. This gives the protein CSASRGDSLYGYTF.

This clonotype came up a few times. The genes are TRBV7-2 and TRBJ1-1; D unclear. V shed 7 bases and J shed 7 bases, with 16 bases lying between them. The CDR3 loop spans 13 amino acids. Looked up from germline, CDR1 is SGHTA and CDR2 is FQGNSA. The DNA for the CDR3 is TGTGCCAGCACCTCGAAAGAGGCAGTTGAAGCTTTCTTT. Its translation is CASTSKEAVEAFF. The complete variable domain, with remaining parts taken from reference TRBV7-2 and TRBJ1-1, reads GAGVSQSPSNKVTEKGKDVELRCDPISGHTALYWYRQSLGQGLEFLIYFQGNSAPDKSGLPSDRFSAERTGGSVSTLTIQRTQQEDSAVYLCASTSKEAVEAFFGQGTRLTVV.

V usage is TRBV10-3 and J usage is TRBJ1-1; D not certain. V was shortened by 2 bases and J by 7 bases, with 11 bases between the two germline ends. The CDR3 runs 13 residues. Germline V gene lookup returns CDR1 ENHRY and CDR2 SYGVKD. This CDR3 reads CAISEVQDGEAFF. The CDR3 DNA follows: TGTGCCATCAGTGAGGTTCAGGACGGTGAAGCTTTCTTT.

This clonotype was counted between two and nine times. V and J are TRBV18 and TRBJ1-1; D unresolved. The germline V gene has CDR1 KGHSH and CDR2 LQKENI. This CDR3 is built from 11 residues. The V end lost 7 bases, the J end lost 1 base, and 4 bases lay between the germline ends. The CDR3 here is CASLSNTEAFF. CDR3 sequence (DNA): TGTGCCAGCTTATCGAACACTGAAGCTTTCTTT.

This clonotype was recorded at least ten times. CDR3 nucleotides: TGCAGCGTAGAGGACAGGGCGGGCGAAAAACTGTTTTTT. It codes for CSVEDRAGEKLFF. The gene calls are TRBV29-1 and TRBJ1-4; the match to TRBD1 covers 8 bases. V was pared by 6 bases and J by 8 bases, with 8 bases of the junction left unmatched. Germline-derived CDR1 and CDR2 are SQVTM and ANQGSEA. CDR3 length: 13 residues.

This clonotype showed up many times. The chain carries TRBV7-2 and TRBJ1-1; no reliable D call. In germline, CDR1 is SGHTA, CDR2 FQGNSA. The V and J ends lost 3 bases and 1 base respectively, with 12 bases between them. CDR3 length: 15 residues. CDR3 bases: TGTGCCAGCAGCTTTGCTGGGGTCCAGAACACTGAAGCTTTCTTT. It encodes CASSFAGVQNTEAFF. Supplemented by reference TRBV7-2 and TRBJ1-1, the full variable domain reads GAGVSQSPSNKVTEKGKDVELRCDPISGHTALYWYRQSLGQGLEFLIYFQGNSAPDKSGLPSDRFSAERTGGSVSTLTIQRTQQEDSAVYLCASSFAGVQNTEAFFGQGTRLTVV.